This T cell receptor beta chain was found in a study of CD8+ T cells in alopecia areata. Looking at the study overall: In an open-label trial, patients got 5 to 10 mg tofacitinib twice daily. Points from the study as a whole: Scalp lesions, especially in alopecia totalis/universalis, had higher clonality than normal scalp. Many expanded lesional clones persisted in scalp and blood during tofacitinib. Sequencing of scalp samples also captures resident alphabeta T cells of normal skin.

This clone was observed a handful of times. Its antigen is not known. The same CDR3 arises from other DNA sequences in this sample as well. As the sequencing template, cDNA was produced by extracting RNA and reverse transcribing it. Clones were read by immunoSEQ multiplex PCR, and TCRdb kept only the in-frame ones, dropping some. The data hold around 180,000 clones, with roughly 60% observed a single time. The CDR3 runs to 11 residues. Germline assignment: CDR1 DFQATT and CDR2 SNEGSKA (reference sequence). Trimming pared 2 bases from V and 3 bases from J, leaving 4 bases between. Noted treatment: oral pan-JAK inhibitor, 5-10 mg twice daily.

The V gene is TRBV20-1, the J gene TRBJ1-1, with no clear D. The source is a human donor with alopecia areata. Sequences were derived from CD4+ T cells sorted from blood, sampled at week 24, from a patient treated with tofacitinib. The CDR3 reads CSARRDTEAFF. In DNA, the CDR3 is TGCAGTGCTAGAAGAGACACTGAAGCTTTCTTT.